The 27 T cell receptor beta chains listed next were all sequenced from one sample in a study of spatial heterogeneity in lung cancer. Via MiXCR, TCRdb re-called the 5' RACE reads, giving one row per CDR3 protein. Of some 41,000 distinct CDR3 sequences in the sample, approximately 24% were seen once. Time point given: blood at routine non-recurrence follow-up after resection. Source: PBMCs, taken at follow-up. These receptors came from a female donor with early-stage non-small cell lung cancer.

This clonotype was recorded at least ten times. The genes are TRBV5-1 and TRBJ1-2, with D possibly TRBD1 on 6 matching bases. The CDR3 is 14 amino acids. Germline V gene sequence: CDR1 SGHRS, CDR2 YFSETQ. Trimming cost V 4 bases and J 2 bases, with 12 bases left between them. The CDR3 nucleotides read TGCGCCAGCAGCCCCCAAACAGGGAACTATGGCTACACCTTC. This gives the protein CASSPQTGNYGYTF.

This clonotype has ten or more counts. The rearrangement uses TRBV11-2 and TRBJ2-7; D unresolved. With 2 bases removed from V and 0 bases from J, the gap between germline ends came to 17 bases. The germline V gene has CDR1 SGHAT and CDR2 FQNNGV. CDR3 length equals 17 residues. This CDR3 is CASSLSSHSLYSYEQYV. The CDR3 DNA reads TGTGCCAGCAGCTTATCTTCGCACTCCTTATACTCCTACGAGCAGTACGTC.

J is TRBJ2-1 and V is TRBV12-5; 7 bases are a match to TRBD2. Germline V gene sequence: CDR1 LGHNT, CDR2 FRNRAP. CDR3 length equals 19 residues. The V gene end was trimmed by 0 bases and the J gene end by 0 bases; junction bases not matched to a gene: 11. The CDR3 coding sequence is TGTGCTAGTGGTTTGGTACTGTTTGGGGGAGGGAACTCCTACAATGAGCAGTTCTTC. As protein: CASGLVLFGGGNSYNEQFF.

This clonotype was detected ten times or more. The chain recombines TRBV7-3 with TRBJ1-1; D possibly corresponds to TRBD1 (6 bases). Germline CDR1 is SGHTA and CDR2 is FQGTGA. V lost 8 bases, J lost 5 bases, and 15 bases lay in between. The CDR3 is 13 amino acids. CDR3 nucleotides: TGTGCCAGCTCCTCGGGGGGGCATACTGAAGCTTTCTTT. This encodes CASSSGGHTEAFF.

This clonotype came up a few times. The gene calls are TRBV7-9 and TRBJ2-7; weak D call: TRBD1 (7 bases). This CDR3 has 16 amino acids. Trimming pared 0 bases from V and 2 bases from J, leaving 14 bases between. From germline, CDR1 is SEHNR and CDR2 FQNEAQ (reference sequence). The CDR3: CASSLARGRGTYEQYF. CDR3 in DNA: TGTGCCAGCAGCTTAGCGCGGGGCAGGGGGACCTACGAGCAGTACTTC.

V is TRBV9 and J is TRBJ1-2; 8 positions match TRBD1. Germline CDR1 is SGDLS and CDR2 is YYNGEE. The CDR3 runs 13 residues. V lost 5 bases and J lost 4; bases outside the gene matches: 4. CDR3 region: CASSRTGGYGYTF. The CDR3 nucleotides read TGTGCCAGCAGTAGAACAGGGGGCTATGGCTACACCTTC.

This clonotype appeared a single time. This chain connects TRBV9 to TRBJ2-3, with D possibly matching TRBD1 (5 bases). The CDR3 runs to 17 residues. Germline V gene sequence: CDR1 SGDLS, CDR2 YYNGEE. The ends were cut back, 4 bases at V and 2 bases at J, with 20 bases in the middle. CDR3 loop: CASSPPVGRGVTDTQYF. The CDR3, as DNA: TGTGCCAGCAGCCCACCCGTTGGTAGGGGCGTCACAGATACGCAGTATTTT.

The chain has TRBV27 and TRBJ1-5; D is uncertain. Germline assignment: CDR1 MNHEY and CDR2 SMNVEV (reference sequence). With 6 bases removed from V and 3 bases from J, the gap between germline ends came to 18 bases. This CDR3 is built from 16 residues. The CDR3 sequence is CASSDTKPIPNQPQHF. The CDR3 DNA sequence: TGTGCCAGCAGCGACACTAAGCCGATCCCCAATCAGCCCCAGCATTTT.

This clonotype has just a few counts. V usage is TRBV11-2 and J usage is TRBJ2-7; D gene ambiguous. The CDR3 runs to 12 residues. V lost 3 bases and J lost 7, with 10 bases in between. Looked up from germline, CDR1 is SGHAT and CDR2 is FQNNGV. As DNA, the CDR3 is TGTGCCAGCAGCTTGAACGGCCGGGAGCAGTACGTC. Encoded protein: CASSLNGREQYV.

The chain couples TRBV5-1 to TRBJ2-3; 8 nucleotides match TRBD1. Germline V gives CDR1 SGHRS, CDR2 YFSETQ. With 7 bases clipped from V and 0 bases from J, the junction kept 10 bases outside the gene matches. The CDR3 totals 16 residues. The CDR3: CASRLGQGWSTDTQYF. DNA of the CDR3: TGCGCCAGCCGGCTAGGACAGGGATGGAGCACAGATACGCAGTATTTT.

V and J are TRBV3-1 and TRBJ1-1, with no clear D. V lost 3 bases to trimming and J lost 6 bases, with 8 bases between them. CDR3 size: 12 residues. Germline V gene data show CDR1 as LGHDT and CDR2 as YNNKEL (reference sequence). CDR3 bases: TGTGCCAGCAGCCAGGGGTTGGCTGAAGCTTTCTTT. This translates into CASSQGLAEAFF.

CDR3 DNA: TGTGCCAGCAGCGTAGGTCGAGGTAACTATGGCTACACCTTC. Translating gives CASSVGRGNYGYTF. The genes are TRBV9 and TRBJ1-2; no reliable D call. Germline loops: CDR1 SGDLS, CDR2 YYNGEE. Trimming shortened V by 0 bases and J by 1 base, and 7 bases separated the two germline ends. The CDR3 has 14 residues.

This clonotype is labeled medium-sized. The V and J genes are TRBV7-6 and TRBJ2-2; D is perhaps TRBD2 (6 bases). This CDR3 comprises 15 residues. CDR1 is SGHVS, CDR2 FNYEAQ, per germline. V lost 5 bases, J lost 7 bases, and 17 bases lay in between. CDR3 coding DNA: TGTGCCAGCAGCCCTGGGACGGTGACTAGCGGGGAGCTGTTTTTT. This sequence encodes CASSPGTVTSGELFF.

J is TRBJ2-2 and V is TRBV11-2, with D perhaps given as TRBD1 or TRBD2 (5 bases each). The CDR3 contains 18 residues. The germline gives CDR1 SGHAT, CDR2 FQNNGV. With 0 bases removed from V and 10 bases from J, the gap between germline ends came to 24 bases. The CDR3 reads CASSLDPATGRRFEELFF. The DNA of the CDR3 is TGTGCCAGCAGCTTAGATCCGGCAACGGGGCGCCGTTTCGAGGAGCTGTTTTTT.

This chain uses TRBV12-3 or TRBV12-4 with TRBJ1-1; D is possibly TRBD1 (5 bases). Trimming took 5 bases from V and 1 from J, leaving 14 bases between them. The CDR3 contains 15 residues. In nucleotides, the CDR3 is TGTGCCAGCAGTCGGCGGGGGGAGGGGAACACTGAAGCTTTCTTT. It is translated as CASSRRGEGNTEAFF.

The chain recombines TRBV6-1 with TRBJ2-5, with a tentative D call TRBD2 (6 bases). The CDR3 runs to 13 residues. CDR1 is MNHNS and CDR2 is SASEGT in the germline V gene. Trimming removed 6 bases at V and 2 bases at J, with 10 bases between. In DNA form, the CDR3 reads TGTGCCAGCAGATGGGGGAGGCAAGAGACCCAGTACTTC. It yields the protein CASRWGRQETQYF.

This clonotype was seen many times. This chain uses TRBV29-1 with TRBJ1-1; no clear D. CDR1 is SQVTM, CDR2 ANQGSEA, per germline. This CDR3 region has 10 residues. Trimming stripped 1 base from V and 9 bases from J, with 6 bases between. The CDR3 loop is CSVEAGKAFF. In DNA form, the CDR3 reads TGCAGCGTTGAAGCTGGGAAAGCTTTCTTT.

The chain is built from TRBV6-5 and TRBJ1-3; D is perhaps TRBD1 (6 bases). The CDR3 contains 17 residues. The germline CDR1 and CDR2 sequences are MNHEY and SVGAGI. The V gene lost 5 bases and the J gene lost 0 bases, with 17 bases spanning the gap. CDR3 loop: CASSDTGTPLSGNTIYF. Written as DNA, the CDR3 is TGTGCCAGCAGTGATACCGGGACACCCCTCTCTGGAAACACCATATATTTT.

This CDR3 is CASSPRGANTEAFF. DNA for the CDR3: TGTGCCAGCAGCCCCCGAGGCGCGAACACTGAAGCTTTCTTT. The chain joins TRBV7-3 to TRBJ1-1; no clear D gene. Trimming took off 5 bases at V and 1 base at J, with 11 bases between the two ends. The V gene's germline CDR1 is SGHTA and CDR2 FQGTGA. The CDR3 totals 14 residues. The variable domain in full, with the rest retrieved from reference TRBV7-3 and TRBJ1-1, is GAGVSQTPSNKVTEKGKYVELRCDPISGHTALYWYRQSLGQGPEFLIYFQGTGAADDSGLPNDRFFAVRPEGSVSTLKIQRTERGDSAVYLCASSPRGANTEAFFGQGTRLTVV.

V usage is TRBV7-9 and J usage is TRBJ1-5; TRBD1 matches 7 bases. Looked up from germline, CDR1 is SEHNR and CDR2 is FQNEAQ (reference sequence). V dropped 3 bases and J dropped 4; count of bases not matched to a gene: 0. The CDR3 runs 13 residues. CDR3 coding DNA: TGTGCCAGCAGCTTGGGACAGAATCAGCCCCAGCATTTT. This sequence encodes CASSLGQNQPQHF.

V and J are TRBV20-1 and TRBJ1-2; possible D gene TRBD1, 6 bases. Germline CDR1 is DFQATT and CDR2 is SNEGSKA (reference sequence). The CDR3 is 17 residues long. Trimming took off 5 bases at V and 3 bases at J, with 25 bases between the two ends. Here the CDR3 reads CSADSTPQGKYDYGYTF. The CDR3, as DNA: TGCAGTGCTGACTCGACCCCTCAGGGGAAGTATGACTATGGCTACACCTTC.

This clonotype was seen at least ten times. The chain has TRBV5-1 and TRBJ1-4; maybe TRBD1 (6 bases). V lost 3 bases and J lost 8, with 11 bases in between. The CDR3 is 13 residues long. Per germline, CDR1 SGHRS and CDR2 YFSETQ. CDR3 amino acids: CASSSRTAEKLFF. DNA of the CDR3: TGCGCCAGCAGCTCCCGGACAGCCGAAAAACTGTTTTTT.

In this sample, this clonotype turned up a few times. The rearrangement uses TRBV7-2 and TRBJ2-5; D remains ambiguous. CDR1 and CDR2 (germline): SGHTA, FQGNSA. The CDR3 consists of 14 residues. The V end was cut by 5 bases, the J end by 5 bases, with 15 bases between. The CDR3 is CASSIRTAGETQYF. The CDR3 DNA follows: TGTGCCAGCAGCATTCGGACCGCCGGGGAGACCCAGTACTTC.

This clonotype was recorded at least ten times. The V call is TRBV18, the J call TRBJ1-3; D unclear. Germline V CDR1 and CDR2: KGHSH, LQKENI. The CDR3 totals 14 residues. The V end lost 5 bases, the J end lost 0 bases, and 8 bases lay between the germline ends. This CDR3 is CASSIRASGNTIYF. The CDR3 region has the DNA TGTGCCAGCTCAATACGGGCCTCTGGAAACACCATATATTTT. Drawing the rest from reference TRBV18 and TRBJ1-3, the complete variable domain is NAGVMQNPRHLVRRRGQEARLRCSPMKGHSHVYWYRQLPEEGLKFMVYLQKENIIDESGMPKERFSAEFPKEGPSILRIQQVVRGDSAAYFCASSIRASGNTIYFGEGSWLTVV.

The chain couples TRBV4-1 to TRBJ2-5; TRBD2 aligns across 8 bases. From germline, CDR1 is MGHRA and CDR2 YSYEKL. J was trimmed by 4 bases and V by 7 bases; bases with no gene match: 11. The CDR3 consists of 15 residues. The CDR3 coding sequence is TGCGCCAGCAACCACGTCGGGAGGGCCGCAGAGACCCAGTACTTC. Its translation is CASNHVGRAAETQYF.

This clonotype was counted between two and nine times. This sequence joins TRBV18 and TRBJ1-6; D unclear. V lost 2 bases, J lost 6 bases, and 14 bases lay in between. Germline V gives CDR1 KGHSH, CDR2 LQKENI. The CDR3 extends over 16 amino acids. The CDR3: CASSPIAALINSPLHF. The CDR3 DNA follows: TGTGCCAGCTCACCAATTGCAGCATTGATTAATTCACCCCTCCACTTT. The full variable domain, in which reference TRBV18 and TRBJ1-6 provide the parts outside the CDR3, is NAGVMQNPRHLVRRRGQEARLRCSPMKGHSHVYWYRQLPEEGLKFMVYLQKENIIDESGMPKERFSAEFPKEGPSILRIQQVVRGDSAAYFCASSPIAALINSPLHFGNGTRLTVT.

The sample holds many counts of this clonotype. The gene calls are TRBV7-8 and TRBJ2-1; TRBD2 agrees at 16 bases. Germline trimming cut 5 bases from V and 2 bases from J; bases unmatched to any gene: 6. This CDR3 comprises 18 residues. Looked up from germline, CDR1 is SGHVS and CDR2 is FQNEAQ. In DNA form, the CDR3 reads TGTGCCAGCAGCCCCCCGGGACTAGCGGGAGGGACCTACAATGAGCAGTTCTTC. It specifies CASSPPGLAGGTYNEQFF.